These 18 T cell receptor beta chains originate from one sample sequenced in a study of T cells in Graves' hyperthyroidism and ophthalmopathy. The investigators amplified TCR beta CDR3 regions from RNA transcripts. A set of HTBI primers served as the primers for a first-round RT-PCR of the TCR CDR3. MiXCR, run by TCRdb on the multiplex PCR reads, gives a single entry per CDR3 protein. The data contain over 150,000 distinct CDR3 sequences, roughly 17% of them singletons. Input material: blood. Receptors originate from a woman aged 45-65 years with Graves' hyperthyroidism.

CDR3 in DNA: TGTGCCACCCCCTTAGGGGACGTCCTGACTTTC. It specifies CATPLGDVLTF. The genes are TRBV7-9 and TRBJ2-6, with D possibly matching TRBD1 (5 bases). Germline V gene data show CDR1 as SEHNR and CDR2 as FQNEAQ (reference sequence). The V end was cut by 10 bases, the J end by 11 bases, with 12 bases between. CDR3 length equals 11 residues.

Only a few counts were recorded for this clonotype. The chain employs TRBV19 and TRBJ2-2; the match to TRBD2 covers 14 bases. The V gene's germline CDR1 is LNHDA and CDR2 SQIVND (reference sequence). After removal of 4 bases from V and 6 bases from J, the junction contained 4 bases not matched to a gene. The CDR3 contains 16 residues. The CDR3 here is CASSKTSGRVAGELFF. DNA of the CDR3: TGTGCCAGTAGTAAGACTAGCGGGAGGGTGGCCGGGGAGCTGTTTTTT.

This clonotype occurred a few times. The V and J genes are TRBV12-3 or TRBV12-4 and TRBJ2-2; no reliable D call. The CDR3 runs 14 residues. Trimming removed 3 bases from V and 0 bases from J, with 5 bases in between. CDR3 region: CASSFRANTGELFF. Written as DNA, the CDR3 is TGTGCCAGCAGTTTTCGGGCGAACACCGGGGAGCTGTTTTTT.

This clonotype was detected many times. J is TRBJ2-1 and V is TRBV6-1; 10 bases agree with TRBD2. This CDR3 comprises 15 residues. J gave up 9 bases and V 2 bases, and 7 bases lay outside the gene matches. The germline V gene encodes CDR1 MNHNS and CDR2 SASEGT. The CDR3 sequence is CASSELASGSSEQFF. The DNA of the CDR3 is TGTGCCAGCAGTGAATTGGCTAGCGGGAGTTCTGAGCAGTTCTTC.

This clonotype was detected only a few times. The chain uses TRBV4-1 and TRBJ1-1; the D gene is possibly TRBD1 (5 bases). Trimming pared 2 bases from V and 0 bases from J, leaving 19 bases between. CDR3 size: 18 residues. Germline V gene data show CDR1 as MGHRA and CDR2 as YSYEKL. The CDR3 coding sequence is TGCGCCAGCAGCCAATTTAAGGGGACCGATCCCGTGAACACTGAAGCTTTCTTT. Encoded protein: CASSQFKGTDPVNTEAFF.

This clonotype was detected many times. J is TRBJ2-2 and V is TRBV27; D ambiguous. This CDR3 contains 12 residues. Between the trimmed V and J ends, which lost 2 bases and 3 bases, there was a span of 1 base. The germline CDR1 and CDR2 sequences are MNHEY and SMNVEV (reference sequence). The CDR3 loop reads CASSLHTGELFF. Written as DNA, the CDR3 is TGTGCCAGCAGTTTACACACCGGGGAGCTGTTTTTT.

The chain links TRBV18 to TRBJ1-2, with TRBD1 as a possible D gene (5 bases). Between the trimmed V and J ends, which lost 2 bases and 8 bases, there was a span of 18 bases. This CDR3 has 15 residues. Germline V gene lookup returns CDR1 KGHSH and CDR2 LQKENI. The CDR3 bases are TGTGCCAGCTCACCAAGACAGACACCTGACGGGGGCTACACCTTC. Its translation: CASSPRQTPDGGYTF.

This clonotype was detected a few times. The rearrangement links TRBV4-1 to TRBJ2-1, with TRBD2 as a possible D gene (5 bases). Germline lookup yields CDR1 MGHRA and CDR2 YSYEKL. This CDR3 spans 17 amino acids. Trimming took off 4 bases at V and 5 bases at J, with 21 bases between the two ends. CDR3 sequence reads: CASSLLGVVDKHNEQFF. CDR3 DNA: TGCGCCAGCAGCCTCCTCGGGGTTGTGGATAAGCACAATGAGCAGTTCTTC.

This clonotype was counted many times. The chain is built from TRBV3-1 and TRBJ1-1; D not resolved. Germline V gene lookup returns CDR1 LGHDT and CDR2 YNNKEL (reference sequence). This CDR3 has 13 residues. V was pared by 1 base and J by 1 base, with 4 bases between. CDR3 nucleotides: TGTGCCAGCAGCCAAGCGGCGAACACTGAAGCTTTCTTT. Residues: CASSQAANTEAFF.

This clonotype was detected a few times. Here the CDR3 reads CASSVGLAGVRGTDTQYF. The CDR3 DNA reads as TGTGCCAGCAGCGTTGGGCTAGCGGGAGTTCGTGGCACAGATACGCAGTATTTT. This chain uses TRBV9 with TRBJ2-3, with TRBD2 matching over 10 bases. The V gene end was trimmed by 2 bases and the J gene end by 1 base; junction bases not matched to a gene: 10. There are 18 residues in the CDR3. The germline gives CDR1 SGDLS, CDR2 YYNGEE.

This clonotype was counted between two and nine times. This CDR3 is CAISPGTSGRSDTQYF. In nucleotides, the CDR3 is TGTGCCATCAGTCCCGGGACTAGCGGGAGGTCAGATACGCAGTATTTT. The rearrangement links TRBV10-3 to TRBJ2-3, with 15 bases that match TRBD2. After removal of 5 bases from V and 4 bases from J, the junction contained 4 bases not matched to a gene. The CDR3 length is 16 residues. CDR1 and CDR2 from the germline V gene are ENHRY and SYGVKD.

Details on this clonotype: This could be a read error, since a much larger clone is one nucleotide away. The CDR3 sequence: CASSQDSGSSAYEQFF. Here the CDR3 DNA reads TGTGCCAGCAGCCAAGATTCGGGTTCTTCAGCCTACGAGCAGTTCTTC. The chain employs TRBV3-1 and TRBJ2-7; D gene ambiguous. The J call is uncertain, as TRBJ2-1 better fits the DNA end. The CDR3 totals 16 residues. Germline lookup yields CDR1 LGHDT and CDR2 YNNKEL (reference sequence).

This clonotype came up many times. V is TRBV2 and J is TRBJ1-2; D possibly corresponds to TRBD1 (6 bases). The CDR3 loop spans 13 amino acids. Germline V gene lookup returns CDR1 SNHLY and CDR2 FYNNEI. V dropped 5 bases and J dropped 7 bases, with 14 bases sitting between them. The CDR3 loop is CASSQGGLGGYTF. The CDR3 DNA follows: TGTGCCAGCAGTCAAGGGGGGCTGGGTGGCTACACCTTC.

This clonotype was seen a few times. The CDR3 loop reads CASSIRTSNTGELFF. DNA for the CDR3: TGTGCCAGTAGTATTCGAACTAGCAACACCGGGGAGCTGTTTTTT. V gene TRBV19 combines with J gene TRBJ2-2; D possibly corresponds to TRBD2 (6 bases). This CDR3 spans 15 amino acids. Germline CDR1 LNHDA, CDR2 SQIVND (reference sequence). V lost 3 bases and J 2 bases, leaving 10 bases between the germline ends.

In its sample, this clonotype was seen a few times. The CDR3 spells CASSLILAGGPNEQFF. Here the CDR3 DNA reads TGTGCCAGCAGCTTAATTCTAGCGGGAGGGCCCAATGAGCAGTTCTTC. The rearrangement uses TRBV7-3 and TRBJ2-1; 12 nucleotides match TRBD2. The CDR3 length is 16 residues. Trimming cost V 1 base and J 6 bases; bases outside gene matches: 4. CDR1 is SGHTA and CDR2 is FQGTGA in the germline V gene.

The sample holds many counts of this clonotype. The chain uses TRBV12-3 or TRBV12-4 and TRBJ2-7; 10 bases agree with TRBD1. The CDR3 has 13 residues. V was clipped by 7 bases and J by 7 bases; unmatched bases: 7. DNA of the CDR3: TGTGCCAGCAATCCGGGACAGGGGCGAGAGCAGTACTTC. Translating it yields CASNPGQGREQYF.

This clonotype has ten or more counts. CDR3 nucleotide sequence: TGTGCCAGCAGGCCGGACACCCCGAGCACTGAAGCTTTCTTT. This translates into CASRPDTPSTEAFF. The chain is built from TRBV2 and TRBJ1-1; TRBD1 is a possible D gene (5 bases). Germline CDR1 is SNHLY and CDR2 is FYNNEI. The CDR3 is made up of 14 amino acids. With 6 bases removed from V and 4 bases from J, the gap between germline ends came to 15 bases.

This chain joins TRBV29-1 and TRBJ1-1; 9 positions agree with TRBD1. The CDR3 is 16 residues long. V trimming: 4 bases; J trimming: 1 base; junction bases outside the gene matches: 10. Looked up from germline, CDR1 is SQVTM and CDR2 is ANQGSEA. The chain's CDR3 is CSVGQGGLRGNTEAFF. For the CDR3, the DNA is TGCAGCGTTGGACAGGGGGGGTTACGAGGGAACACTGAAGCTTTCTTT.